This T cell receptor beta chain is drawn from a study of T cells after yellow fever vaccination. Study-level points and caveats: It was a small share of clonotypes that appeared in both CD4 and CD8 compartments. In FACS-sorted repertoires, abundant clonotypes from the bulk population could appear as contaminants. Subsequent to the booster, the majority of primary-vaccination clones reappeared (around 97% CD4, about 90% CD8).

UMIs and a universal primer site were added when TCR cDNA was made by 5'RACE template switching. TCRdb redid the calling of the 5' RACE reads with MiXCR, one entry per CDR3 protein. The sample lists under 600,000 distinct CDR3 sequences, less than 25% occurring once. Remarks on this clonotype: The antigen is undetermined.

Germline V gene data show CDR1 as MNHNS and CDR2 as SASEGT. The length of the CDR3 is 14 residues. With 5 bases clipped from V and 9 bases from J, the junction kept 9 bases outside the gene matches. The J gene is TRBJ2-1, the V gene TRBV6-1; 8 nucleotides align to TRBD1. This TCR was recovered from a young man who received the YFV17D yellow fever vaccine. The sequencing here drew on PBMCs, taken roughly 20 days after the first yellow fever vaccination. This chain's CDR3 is CASSRTGSHGEQFF. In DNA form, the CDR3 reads TGTGCCAGCAGTAGGACAGGGAGTCATGGTGAGCAGTTCTTC.